Listed below are T cell receptor beta chains from one sample, sequenced in a study of regulatory T cells in long-lasting Graves disease. One entry per CDR3 protein results from TCRdb running MiXCR on the multiplex PCR reads. The sample includes roughly 410,000 distinct CDR3 sequences, over 12% of them seen just once. This sample also belongs to another study, concerning T cells in Graves' hyperthyroidism and ophthalmopathy.

The sample consisted of peripheral blood mononuclear cells (PBMCs), taken at new diagnosis, from a patient treated with antithyroid drugs. Every receptor here comes from a woman between 40 and 55 years old with Graves disease. Both conserved end residues are part of each CDR3. A D gene is named only where the DNA matches it firmly. The size field is filled for only some rows; it gives once, few, many or a size class.

>TRBV12-3/TRBV12-4|TRBJ1-1|many|14|NA
TGTGCCAGCAGCGCACAGGGCTTGGGCACTGAAGCTTTCTTT
CASSAQGLGTEAFF
>TRBV20-1|TRBJ2-5|NA|13|NA
TGCAGTGCTAGTGCACGGATCCAAGAGACCCAGTACTTC
CSASARIQETQYF
>TRBV7-2|TRBJ2-5|many|15|NA
TGTGCCAGCAGCTGGTGGGGACTGGAACAAGAGACCCAGTACTTC
CASSWWGLEQETQYF
>TRBV6-2/TRBV6-3|TRBJ2-3|NA|15|NA
TGTGCCAGCAGTGAAGGTTGGCCACGCACAGATACGCAGTATTTT
CASSEGWPRTDTQYF
>TRBV11-2|TRBJ2-3|many|12|NA
TGTGCCAGCAGCTTAGGGAGAGATACGCAGTATTTT
CASSLGRDTQYF
>TRBV24-1|TRBJ2-2|many|13|NA
TGTGCCACCAGCCTACAGGGCCCCGGGGAGCTGTTTTTT
CATSLQGPGELFF
>TRBV29-1|TRBJ2-7|many|14|TRBD1
TGCAGCGTTGAAGATCGGGCAGGGGGCTACGAGCAGTACTTC
CSVEDRAGGYEQYF
>TRBV20-1|TRBJ2-7|many|14|NA
TGCAGTGCTAGAGATACCTGGACTGTTGACGAGCAGTACTTC
CSARDTWTVDEQYF
>TRBV6-1|TRBJ1-2|few|11|NA
TGTGCCAGCACCAGCGGCTATGGCTACACCTTC
CASTSGYGYTF
>TRBV10-3|TRBJ2-1|NA|13|NA
TGTGCCATCAGTGAGTATACAGGGCGGGAGCAGTTCTTC
CAISEYTGREQFF
>TRBV7-9|TRBJ2-1|many|14|TRBD1
TGTGCCAGCAGCCCCCGGACAGGGAGAAATGAGCAGTTCTTC
CASSPRTGRNEQFF
>TRBV3-1|TRBJ2-5|many|16|NA
TGTGCCAGCAGCCCAGGCCTTATGGAGGGCGAGGAGACCCAGTACTTC
CASSPGLMEGEETQYF
>TRBV6-1|TRBJ2-1|few|14|TRBD2
TGTGCCAGCAGTCTAGCGGGAGGGCCGGGTGAGCAGTTCTTC
CASSLAGGPGEQFF
>TRBV30|TRBJ2-7|many|13|NA
TGTGCCTGGGACAAAGAGAGCTCCTACGAGCAGTACTTC
CAWDKESSYEQYF
>TRBV28|TRBJ2-3|NA|15|TRBD1
TGTGCCAGCAGTAGGACAGGGCTAAGCACAGATACGCAGTATTTT
CASSRTGLSTDTQYF
>TRBV11-1|TRBJ1-4|few|15|NA
TGTGCCAGCATTGACGGGGCAGGGCATAATGAAAAACTGTTTTTT
CASIDGAGHNEKLFF
>TRBV9|TRBJ2-3|NA|16|TRBD2
TGTGCCAGCAGCGTATCCGGGACTAGCGGGAGAAATACGCAGTATTTT
CASSVSGTSGRNTQYF
>TRBV28|TRBJ2-3|once|14|TRBD2
TGTGCCAGCAGTTCCCGGGAGGGTACAGATACGCAGTATTTT
CASSSREGTDTQYF
>TRBV20-1|TRBJ1-2|NA|14|TRBD1
TGCAGTGCTAGAGTTTTGGGACAGGGGGATGGCTACACCTTC
CSARVLGQGDGYTF
>TRBV7-9|TRBJ2-1|few|15|TRBD2
TGTGCCAGCAGCTCGGAAGCGGGAGACTACAATGAGCAGTTCTTC
CASSSEAGDYNEQFF
>TRBV12-3/TRBV12-4|TRBJ2-7|many|15|NA
TGTGCCAGCAGTTTAGGCCTCTGGAGCTCCTACGAGCAGTACTTC
CASSLGLWSSYEQYF
>TRBV12-5|TRBJ1-5|many|16|NA
TGTGCTAGTGGTTTGGTACTAGGTCAGGGTGATCAGCCCCAGCATTTT
CASGLVLGQGDQPQHF
>TRBV6-1|TRBJ2-1|many|13|NA
TGTGCCAGCAGTGTTTCTAAGGGCAATGAGCAGTTCTTC
CASSVSKGNEQFF
>TRBV19|TRBJ1-5|NA|16|NA
TGTGCCAGTAGTTACAGGGTGGAAGTACCGAGTCAGCCCCAGCATTTT
CASSYRVEVPSQPQHF
>TRBV11-2|TRBJ2-7|many|15|NA
TGTGCCAGCAGCCTCGAGAGGGCGGCATCCTACGAGCAGTACTTC
CASSLERAASYEQYF
>TRBV9|TRBJ1-1|few|15|TRBD1
TGTGCCAGCAGCGCATGGGGACAGGGGGACACTGAAGCTTTCTTT
CASSAWGQGDTEAFF
>TRBV28|TRBJ2-7|many|13|NA
TGTGCCAGCAGTTTTGCGGGGTCCTACGAGCAGTACTTC
CASSFAGSYEQYF
>TRBV7-9|TRBJ2-1|many|12|NA
TGTGCCAGCAGGCTGAGCGGCGGTGAGCAGTTCTTC
CASRLSGGEQFF
>TRBV2|TRBJ1-1|many|14|NA
TGTGCCAGCAGTGAGGTTGGGGGGCACACTGAAGCTTTCTTT
CASSEVGGHTEAFF
>TRBV5-1|TRBJ2-1|few|17|TRBD2
TGCGCCAGCAGGTCACGGACTAGCGGGAGGGCGGGGGGTGAGCAGTTCTTC
CASRSRTSGRAGGEQFF
>TRBV10-3|TRBJ1-5|many|15|TRBD1
TGTGCCATCAGTGAGGGGCAGGGGGCGGCTCAGCCCCAGCATTTT
CAISEGQGAAQPQHF
>TRBV28|TRBJ2-5|many|15|NA
TGTGCCAGCACCCTACCGCGGGATGCCCAAGAGACCCAGTACTTC
CASTLPRDAQETQYF
>TRBV6-1|TRBJ1-6|many|16|TRBD1
TGTGCCAGCAGCCAACCTCCGGGACAGAGGAATTCACCCCTCCACTTT
CASSQPPGQRNSPLHF